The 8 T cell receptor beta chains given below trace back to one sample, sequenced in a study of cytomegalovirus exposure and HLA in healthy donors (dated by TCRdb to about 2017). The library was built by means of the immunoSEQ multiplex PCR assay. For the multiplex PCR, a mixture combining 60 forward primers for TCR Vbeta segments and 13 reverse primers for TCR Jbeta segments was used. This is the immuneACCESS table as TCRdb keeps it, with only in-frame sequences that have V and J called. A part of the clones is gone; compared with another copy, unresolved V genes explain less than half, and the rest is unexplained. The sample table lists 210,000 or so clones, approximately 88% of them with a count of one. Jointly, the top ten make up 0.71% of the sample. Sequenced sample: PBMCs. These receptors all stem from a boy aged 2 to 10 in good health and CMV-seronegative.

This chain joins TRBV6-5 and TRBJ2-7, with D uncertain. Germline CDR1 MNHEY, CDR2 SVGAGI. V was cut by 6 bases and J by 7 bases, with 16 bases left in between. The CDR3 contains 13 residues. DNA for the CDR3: TGTGCCAGCAGCCCCCACCAAAACGGGGAGCAGTACTTC. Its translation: CASSPHQNGEQYF.

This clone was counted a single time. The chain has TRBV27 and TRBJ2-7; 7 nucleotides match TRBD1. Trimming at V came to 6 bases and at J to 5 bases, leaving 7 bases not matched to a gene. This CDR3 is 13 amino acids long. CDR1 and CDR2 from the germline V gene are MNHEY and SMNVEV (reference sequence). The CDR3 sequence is CASRTGLSNEQYF. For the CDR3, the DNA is TGTGCCAGCAGGACAGGGCTCTCGAACGAGCAGTACTTC.

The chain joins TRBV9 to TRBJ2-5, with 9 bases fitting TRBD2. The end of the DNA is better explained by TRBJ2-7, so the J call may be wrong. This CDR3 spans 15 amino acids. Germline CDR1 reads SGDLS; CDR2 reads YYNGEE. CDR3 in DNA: TGTGCCAGCAGCGTAGACACTAGCGGGTTCTACGAGCAGTACTTC. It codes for CASSVDTSGFYEQYF.

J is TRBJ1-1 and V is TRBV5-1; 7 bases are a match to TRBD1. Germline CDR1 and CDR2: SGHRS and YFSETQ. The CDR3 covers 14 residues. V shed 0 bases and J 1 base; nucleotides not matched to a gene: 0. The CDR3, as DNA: TGCGCCAGCAGCTTGGGGACAGGGAACACTGAAGCTTTCTTT. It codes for CASSLGTGNTEAFF.

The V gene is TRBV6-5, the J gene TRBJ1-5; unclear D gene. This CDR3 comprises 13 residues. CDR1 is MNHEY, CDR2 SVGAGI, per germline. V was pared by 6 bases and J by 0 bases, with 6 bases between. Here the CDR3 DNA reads TGTGCCAGCAGCCGGGATAGCAATCAGCCCCAGCATTTT. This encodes CASSRDSNQPQHF.

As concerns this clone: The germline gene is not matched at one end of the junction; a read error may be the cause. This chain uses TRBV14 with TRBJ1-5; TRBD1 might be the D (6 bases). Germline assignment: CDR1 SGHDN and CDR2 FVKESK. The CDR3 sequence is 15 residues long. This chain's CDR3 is CASSQRVPGGQPRHF. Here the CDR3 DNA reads TGTGCCAGCAGCCAACGCGTGCCTGGGGGCCAGCCCCGGCATTTT.

Here the CDR3 DNA reads TGTGCCAGCAGTTTAAGACAGGGCCTTTCACCCCTCCACTTT. This sequence encodes CASSLRQGLSPLHF. This chain connects TRBV27 to TRBJ1-6; 7 nucleotides match TRBD1. The CDR3 runs to 14 residues. The V gene's germline CDR1 is MNHEY and CDR2 SMNVEV (reference sequence). V dropped 2 bases and J dropped 9; count of bases not matched to a gene: 4.

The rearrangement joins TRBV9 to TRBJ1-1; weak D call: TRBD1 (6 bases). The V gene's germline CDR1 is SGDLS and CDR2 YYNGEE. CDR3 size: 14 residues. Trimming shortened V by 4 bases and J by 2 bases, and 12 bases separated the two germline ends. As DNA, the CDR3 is TGTGCCAGCAGCCCCGGGACAATTAACACTGAAGCTTTCTTT. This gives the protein CASSPGTINTEAFF. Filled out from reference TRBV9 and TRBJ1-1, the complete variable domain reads DSGVTQTPKHLITATGQRVTLRCSPRSGDLSVYWYQQSLDQGLQFLIQYYNGEERAKGNILERFSAQQFPDLHSELNLSSLELGDSALYFCASSPGTINTEAFFGQGTRLTVV.